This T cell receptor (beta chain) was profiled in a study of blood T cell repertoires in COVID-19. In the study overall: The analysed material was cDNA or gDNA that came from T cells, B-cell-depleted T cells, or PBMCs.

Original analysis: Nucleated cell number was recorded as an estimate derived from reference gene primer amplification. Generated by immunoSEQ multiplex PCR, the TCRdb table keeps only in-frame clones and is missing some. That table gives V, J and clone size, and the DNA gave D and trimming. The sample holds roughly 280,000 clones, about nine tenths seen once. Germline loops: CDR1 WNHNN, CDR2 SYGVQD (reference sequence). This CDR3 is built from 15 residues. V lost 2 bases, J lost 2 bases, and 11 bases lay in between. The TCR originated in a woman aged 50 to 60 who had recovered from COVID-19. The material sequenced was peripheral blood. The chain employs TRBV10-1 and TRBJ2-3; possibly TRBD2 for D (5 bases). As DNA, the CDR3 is TGCGCCAGCAGTGAGGTCGGACTCCACACAGATACGCAGTATTTT. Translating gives CASSEVGLHTDTQYF.